The 3 T cell receptor beta chains given below trace back to one sample, sequenced in a study of blood T cell repertoires in COVID-19. Assay: immunoSEQ multiplex PCR; the TCRdb copy retains only in-frame clones and omits some. The sample lists 200,000 to 300,000 clones; about nine tenths were seen once. Sequenced: PBMCs or T cells enriched from blood (not recorded which). The receptors were gathered from a woman aged 40 to 50 with acute COVID-19.

This chain joins TRBV28 and TRBJ1-2; D is possibly TRBD1 (6 bases). V lost 4 bases and J 0 bases, leaving 15 bases between the germline ends. The germline V gene has CDR1 MDHEN and CDR2 SYDVKM. This CDR3 contains 16 residues. The CDR3 DNA reads as TGTGCCAGCAGTTCGTCCTGGACAGCAGCTAACTATGGCTACACCTTC. Its translation is CASSSSWTAANYGYTF.

This clone was seen a handful of times. The chain carries TRBV7-6 and TRBJ2-3; 12 bases match TRBD2. The CDR3 has 16 amino acids. CDR1 and CDR2 from the germline V gene are SGHVS and FNYEAQ. V lost 5 bases to trimming and J lost 0 bases; unmatched junction nucleotides: 3. The CDR3 loop is CASSLGLAGSTDTQYF. CDR3 nucleotide sequence: TGTGCCAGCAGCCTCGGACTAGCGGGAAGCACAGATACGCAGTATTTT. The variable domain in full, completed from reference TRBV7-6 and TRBJ2-3, reads GAGVSQSPRYKVTKRGQDVALRCDPISGHVSLYWYRQALGQGPEFLTYFNYEAQQDKSGLPNDRFSAERPEGSISTLTIQRTEQRDSAMYRCASSLGLAGSTDTQYFGPGTRLTVL.

The V gene is TRBV7-9, the J gene TRBJ2-3; 8 bases align to TRBD2. CDR1 is SEHNR, CDR2 FQNEAQ, per germline (reference sequence). J lost 0 bases, V lost 5 bases, and 13 bases had no gene match. This CDR3 has 18 amino acids. CDR3 sequence: CASSGPISTSGSTDTQYF. CDR3 nucleotides: TGTGCCAGCAGCGGCCCAATTAGCACTAGCGGTAGCACAGATACGCAGTATTTT.